The source of this T cell receptor (beta chain) is a study of T cells after yellow fever vaccination. Whole-study results and caveats: Peaking faster, on day 5 versus 15, the secondary response was nonetheless weaker. Across the CD4 and CD8 compartments, a small share of clonotypes was present in both.

For this clonotype: Its antigen is unknown.

Germline assignment: CDR1 SEHNR and CDR2 FQNEAQ (reference sequence). The CDR3 runs to 14 residues. V was clipped by 8 bases and J by 2 bases, with 14 bases between them. In making TCR cDNA, 5'RACE template switching added a universal primer site and UMIs to it. MiXCR, applied by TCRdb to the 5' RACE reads, yields one record per CDR3 protein. The sample carries some 160,000 distinct CDR3 sequences, under 7.5% recorded once. This rearrangement joins TRBV7-9 to TRBJ2-3, with D possibly matching TRBD2 (5 bases). This receptor was identified in a man between 18 and 35 years old who received the YFV17D yellow fever vaccine. This sample comprised CD4+ T cells sorted from PBMCs, obtained 5 to 6 days after the first yellow fever vaccination. The CDR3 DNA reads as TGTGCCAGCGGTATAGCGATCGTCACAGATACGCAGTATTTT. Translation gives CASGIAIVTDTQYF.